The 3 T cell receptor beta chains below come from one sample, sequenced in a study of control samples from healthy donors and cancer patients. Some clones are missing from TCRdb's copy, which holds only in-frame ones; the method was immunoSEQ multiplex PCR. The data show under 200,000 clones, 91% seen once. The specimen was blood. These receptors were collected from a woman aged 25-40 years in good health.

The J gene is TRBJ2-5, the V gene TRBV9; TRBD2 agrees at 7 bases. The germline gives CDR1 SGDLS, CDR2 YYNGEE. Trimming removed 3 bases from V and 1 base from J; junction bases left unmatched: 3. The CDR3 is 14 residues long. CDR3 sequence: CASSARTSQETQYF. The CDR3 coding sequence is TGTGCCAGCAGCGCCCGGACTAGCCAAGAGACCCAGTACTTC.

This sequence joins TRBV19 and TRBJ2-7, with 9 bases lining up with TRBD1. The CDR3 runs to 15 residues. The V and J ends lost 5 bases and 2 bases, in that order; junction bases with no gene match: 7. Germline CDR1 LNHDA, CDR2 SQIVND (reference sequence). CDR3 amino acids: CASSPDRQGAYEQYF. The CDR3 bases are TGTGCCAGTAGTCCCGACCGACAGGGGGCCTACGAGCAGTACTTC.

The rearrangement links TRBV7-2 to TRBJ1-6; D possibly corresponds to TRBD1 (6 bases). Per germline, CDR1 SGHTA and CDR2 FQGNSA. The V gene lost 2 bases and the J gene lost 9 bases, with 11 bases spanning the gap. The CDR3 has 14 amino acids. This CDR3 is CASSLSGGSSPLHF. CDR3 DNA sequence: TGTGCCAGCAGCTTATCCGGGGGCTCTTCACCCCTCCACTTT.